This T cell receptor (beta chain) was profiled in a study of spatial heterogeneity in lung cancer. This clonotype was counted at least ten times. The germline V gene encodes CDR1 SGHDN and CDR2 FVKESK. The V gene lost 1 base and the J gene lost 0 bases, with 17 bases spanning the gap. The CDR3 is 18 amino acids. Stated time point: sample taken at primary tumor resection. Unsorted whole RNA from tumor, nontumor lung or frozen PBMC underwent sequencing. TCRdb reprocessed the 5' RACE reads via MiXCR and lists one record per CDR3 protein. This table holds about 90,000 distinct CDR3 sequences, roughly 8.7% found once.

Source: PBMCs, taken at surgery. The V call is TRBV14, the J call TRBJ2-3; D is possibly TRBD2 (7 bases). The receptor was isolated from a male donor with early-stage non-small cell lung cancer. The CDR3 DNA reads TGTGCCAGCAGCCAAGCCTGGCTCGGGGGGCAAAGCACAGATACGCAGTATTTT. It translates to CASSQAWLGGQSTDTQYF.